The clone carrying this T cell receptor (beta chain) was detected a few times. Its specificity is not known. These data come from a study of ipilimumab plus nivolumab after autologous stem cell transplantation. At the level of the study: Typical patient got 5 ipilimumab doses and under 10 nivolumab doses (median).

Starting 14 to 28 days after autologous transplant, ipilimumab 1 mg/kg was given. Through week 26, nivolumab 3 mg/kg IV was given weeks 1, 4, 7, 10, then biweekly. Study observations and caveats: TCR repertoire, Treg phenotype and gut microbiota reportedly support more study of this approach.

The method was immunoSEQ multiplex PCR; TCRdb's version includes in-frame clones alone and lacks a portion of them. The sample has some 3,100 clones, roughly three quarters seen once. Per germline, CDR1 LNHNV and CDR2 YYDKDF (reference sequence). The CDR3 contains 17 residues. Trimming removed 2 bases from V and 5 bases from J; junction bases left unmatched: 11. The sequences come from PBMCs, collected in a trial of ipilimumab plus nivolumab as post-transplant consolidation. The rearrangement uses TRBV15 and TRBJ2-5, with 10 bases matching TRBD2. The receptor's source is a male donor with primary mediastinal lymphoma. Written as DNA, the CDR3 is TGTGCCACCAGCAGACCTCGAGGGAGCGGGGGGGCGGAGACCCAGTACTTC. This codes for CATSRPRGSGGAETQYF.